Described below is a single T cell receptor (beta chain) sequence and its context. The antigen is unknown. The data belong to a study of graft-versus-host responses after intestinal transplantation. Study-wide context: Each of the recipients got a multivisceral, liver-intestinal, or isolated intestinal transplant. Anti-thymocyte globulin served as induction for all recipients, who then took tacrolimus and steroids for about three years. Study observations and caveats: GvH clones surfaced in recipient marrow, some emerging earlier in ileum or blood.

Profiling relied on immunoSEQ multiplex PCR, and the TCRdb table lists in-frame clones only, not all of them. In the table there are tens of thousands of clones, about four fifths of which are singletons. CDR3 length: 14 residues. V lost 5 bases, J lost 5 bases, and 15 bases lay in between. CDR1 is SGHVS, CDR2 FNYEAQ, per germline. The clonotype comes from a human donor who received an intestinal transplant. The chain employs TRBV7-6 and TRBJ2-5; D call uncertain. The sequences come from unstimulated CD8+ T cells sorted from spleen or lymph node cells, collected before intestinal transplant. The CDR3 region is CASSQRRVSETQYF. CDR3 nucleotides: TGTGCCAGCAGCCAAAGACGGGTGTCGGAGACCCAGTACTTC.